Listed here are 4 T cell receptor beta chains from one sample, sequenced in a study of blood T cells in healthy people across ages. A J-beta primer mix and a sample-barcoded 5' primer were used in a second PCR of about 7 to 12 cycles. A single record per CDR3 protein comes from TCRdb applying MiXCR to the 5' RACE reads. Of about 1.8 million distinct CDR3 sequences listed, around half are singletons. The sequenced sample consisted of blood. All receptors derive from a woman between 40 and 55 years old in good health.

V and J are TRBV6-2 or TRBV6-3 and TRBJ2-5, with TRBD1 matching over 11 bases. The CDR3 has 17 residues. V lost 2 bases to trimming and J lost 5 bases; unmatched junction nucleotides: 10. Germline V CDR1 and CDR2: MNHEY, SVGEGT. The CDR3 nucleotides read TGTGCCAGCAGTTACGGGGGAAGGACAGGGGGCCACGAGACCCAGTACTTC. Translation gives CASSYGGRTGGHETQYF.

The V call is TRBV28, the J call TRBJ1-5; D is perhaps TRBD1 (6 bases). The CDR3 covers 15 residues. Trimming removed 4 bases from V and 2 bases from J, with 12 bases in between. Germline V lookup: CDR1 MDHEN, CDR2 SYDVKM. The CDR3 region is CASSSTGSGNQPQHF. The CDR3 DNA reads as TGTGCCAGCAGTTCCACAGGGTCGGGCAATCAGCCCCAGCATTTT.

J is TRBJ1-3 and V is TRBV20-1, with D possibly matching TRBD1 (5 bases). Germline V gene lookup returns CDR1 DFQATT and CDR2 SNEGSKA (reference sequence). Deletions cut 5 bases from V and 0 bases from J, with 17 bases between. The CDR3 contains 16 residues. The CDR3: CSAPSDDSLSGNTIYF. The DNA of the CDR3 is TGCAGTGCTCCTTCCGACGACAGTCTCTCTGGAAACACCATATATTTT.

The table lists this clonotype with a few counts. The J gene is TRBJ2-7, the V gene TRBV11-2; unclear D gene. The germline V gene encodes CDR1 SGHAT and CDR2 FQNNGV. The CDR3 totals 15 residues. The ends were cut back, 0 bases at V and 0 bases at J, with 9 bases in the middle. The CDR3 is CASSLEIHHSYEQYF. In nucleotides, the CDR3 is TGTGCCAGCAGCTTAGAAATCCACCACTCCTACGAGCAGTACTTC.